This T cell receptor (beta chain) is from a study of T cell changes during pregnancy in multiple sclerosis. The repertoire was sequenced with immunoSEQ multiplex PCR; TCRdb's copy has only in-frame clones and lacks some. In the table there are fewer than 80,000 clones, about 92% of which are singletons. The CDR3 contains 15 residues. V lost 4 bases to trimming and J lost 5 bases; unmatched junction nucleotides: 11. In germline, CDR1 is SEHNR, CDR2 FQNEAQ (reference sequence). This clonotype was sampled from a female donor in good health, enrolled as a control in a pregnancy study. The input for sequencing was peripheral blood, taken in the third trimester of pregnancy. The V and J genes are TRBV7-9 and TRBJ2-7, with TRBD1 identical over 7 bases. CDR3 nucleotides: TGTGCCAGCAGCTGGGACAGATTTGGCCCCCACGAGCAGTACTTC. This sequence encodes CASSWDRFGPHEQYF.